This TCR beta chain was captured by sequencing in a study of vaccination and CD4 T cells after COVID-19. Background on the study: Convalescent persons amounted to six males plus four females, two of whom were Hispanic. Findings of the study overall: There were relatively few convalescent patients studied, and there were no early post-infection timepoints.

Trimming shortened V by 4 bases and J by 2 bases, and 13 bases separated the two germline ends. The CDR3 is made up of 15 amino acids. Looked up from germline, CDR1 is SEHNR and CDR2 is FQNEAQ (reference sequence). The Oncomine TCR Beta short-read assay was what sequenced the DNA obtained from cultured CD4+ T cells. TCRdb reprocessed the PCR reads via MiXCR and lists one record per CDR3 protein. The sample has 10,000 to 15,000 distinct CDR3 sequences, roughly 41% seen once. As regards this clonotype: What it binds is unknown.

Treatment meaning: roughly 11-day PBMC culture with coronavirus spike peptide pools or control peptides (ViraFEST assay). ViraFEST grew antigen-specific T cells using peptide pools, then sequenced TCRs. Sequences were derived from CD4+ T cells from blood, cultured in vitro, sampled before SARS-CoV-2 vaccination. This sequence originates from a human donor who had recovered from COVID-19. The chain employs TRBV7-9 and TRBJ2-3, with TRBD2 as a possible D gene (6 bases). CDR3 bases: TGTGCCAGCAGCTCAGCGGGCTCTAACACAGATACGCAGTATTTT. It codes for CASSSAGSNTDTQYF.